Sequencing of this T cell receptor beta chain was carried out in a study of post-analysis software for immune sequencing data. Findings and caveats of the study: With TRBV5-6, TRBV5-1 and TRBV20-1 included, a handful of TRBV segments were more frequent in patients than in controls.

The V gene lost 1 base and the J gene lost 0 bases, with 12 bases spanning the gap. Germline values: CDR1 SGHTA, CDR2 FQGNSA. CDR3 size: 16 residues. TCR beta cDNA libraries included unique molecular identifiers. The yield from about 1 to 10 million T cells was roughly 500,000 cDNA molecules in total. TCRdb passed the PCR reads through MiXCR, listing each CDR3 protein once. The sample consists of approximately 570,000 distinct CDR3 sequences, about 40% of them appearing once. With respect to this clonotype: The antigen is unknown.

The sequencing input was blood. V is TRBV7-2 and J is TRBJ2-5, with D perhaps matching TRBD2 (5 bases). The receptor comes from a girl aged 5-17 years with multiple sclerosis. The CDR3 region has the DNA TGTGCCAGCAGCTTAGGTCTCGGACTGAACCAAGAGACCCAGTACTTC. Translating it yields CASSLGLGLNQETQYF.